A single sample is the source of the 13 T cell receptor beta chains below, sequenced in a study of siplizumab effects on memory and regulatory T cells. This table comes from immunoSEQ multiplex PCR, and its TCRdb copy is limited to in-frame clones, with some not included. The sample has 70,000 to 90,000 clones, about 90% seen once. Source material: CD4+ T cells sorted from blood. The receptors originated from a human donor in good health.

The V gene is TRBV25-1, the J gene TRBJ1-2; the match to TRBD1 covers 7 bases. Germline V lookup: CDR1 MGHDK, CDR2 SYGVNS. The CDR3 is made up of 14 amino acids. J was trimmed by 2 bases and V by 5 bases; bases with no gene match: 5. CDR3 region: CASSKTGRNYGYTF. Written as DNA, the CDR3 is TGTGCCAGCAGTAAGACAGGGAGGAACTATGGCTACACCTTC.

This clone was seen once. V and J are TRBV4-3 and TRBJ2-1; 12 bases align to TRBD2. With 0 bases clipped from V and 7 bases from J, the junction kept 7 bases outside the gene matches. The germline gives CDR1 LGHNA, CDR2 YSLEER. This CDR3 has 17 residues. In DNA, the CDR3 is TGCGCCAGCAGCCAAGATTACCTAGCGGGAGGGCCGAATGAGCAGTTCTTC. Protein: CASSQDYLAGGPNEQFF.

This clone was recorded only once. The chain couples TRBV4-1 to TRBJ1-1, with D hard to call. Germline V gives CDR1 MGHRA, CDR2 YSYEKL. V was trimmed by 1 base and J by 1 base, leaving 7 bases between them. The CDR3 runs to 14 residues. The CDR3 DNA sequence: TGCGCCAGCAGCCAAGGATCTGGGAACACTGAAGCTTTCTTT. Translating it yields CASSQGSGNTEAFF.

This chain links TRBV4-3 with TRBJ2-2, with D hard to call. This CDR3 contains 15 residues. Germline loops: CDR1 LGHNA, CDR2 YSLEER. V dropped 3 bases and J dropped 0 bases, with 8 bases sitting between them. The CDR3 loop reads CASSHRTANTGELFF. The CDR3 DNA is TGCGCCAGCAGCCATCGGACCGCGAACACCGGGGAGCTGTTTTTT.

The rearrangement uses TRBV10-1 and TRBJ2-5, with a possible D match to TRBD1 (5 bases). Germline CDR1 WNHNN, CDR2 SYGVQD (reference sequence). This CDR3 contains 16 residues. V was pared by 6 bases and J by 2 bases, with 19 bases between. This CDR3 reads CASRENSRTQQETQYF. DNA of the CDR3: TGCGCCAGCAGGGAAAATAGCCGGACACAACAAGAGACCCAGTACTTC.

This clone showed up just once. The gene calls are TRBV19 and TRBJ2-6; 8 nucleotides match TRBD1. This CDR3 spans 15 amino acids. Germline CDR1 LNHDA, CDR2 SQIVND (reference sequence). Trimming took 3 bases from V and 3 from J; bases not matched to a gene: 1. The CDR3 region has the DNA TGTGCCAGTAGTATGACAGGGGATGGGGCCAACGTCCTGACTTTC. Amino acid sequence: CASSMTGDGANVLTF.

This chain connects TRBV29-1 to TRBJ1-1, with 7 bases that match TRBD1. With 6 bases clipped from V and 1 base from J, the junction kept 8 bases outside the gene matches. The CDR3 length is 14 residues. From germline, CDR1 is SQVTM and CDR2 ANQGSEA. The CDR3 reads CSVRGPGGNTEAFF. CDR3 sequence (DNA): TGCAGCGTGCGGGGCCCAGGGGGGAACACTGAAGCTTTCTTT.

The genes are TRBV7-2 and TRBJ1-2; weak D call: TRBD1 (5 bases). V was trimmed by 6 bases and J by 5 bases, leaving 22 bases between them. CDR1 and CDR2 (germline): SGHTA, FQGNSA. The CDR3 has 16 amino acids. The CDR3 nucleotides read TGTGCCAGCAGACCCTATTCCGGGACCTGGCGGTATGGCTACACCTTC. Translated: CASRPYSGTWRYGYTF.

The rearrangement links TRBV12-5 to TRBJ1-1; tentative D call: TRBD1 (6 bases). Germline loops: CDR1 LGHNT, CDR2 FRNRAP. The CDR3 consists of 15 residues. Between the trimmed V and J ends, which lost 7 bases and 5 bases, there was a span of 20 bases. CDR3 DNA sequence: TGTGCTAGTGAATCACAGGGAGGAGGGTGGACTGAAGCTTTCTTT. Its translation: CASESQGGGWTEAFF.

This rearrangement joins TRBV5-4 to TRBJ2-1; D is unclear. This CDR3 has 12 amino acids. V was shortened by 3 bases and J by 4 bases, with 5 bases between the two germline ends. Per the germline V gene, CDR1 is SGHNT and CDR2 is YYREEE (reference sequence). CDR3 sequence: CASSSRYNEQFF. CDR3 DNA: TGTGCCAGCAGCTCCCGGTACAATGAGCAGTTCTTC.

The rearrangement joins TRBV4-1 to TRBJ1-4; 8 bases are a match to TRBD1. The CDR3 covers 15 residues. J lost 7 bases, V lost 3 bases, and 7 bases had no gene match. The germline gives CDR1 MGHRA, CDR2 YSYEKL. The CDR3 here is CASSQVGQAREKLFF. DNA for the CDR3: TGCGCCAGCAGCCAGGTGGGACAGGCTCGTGAAAAACTGTTTTTT.

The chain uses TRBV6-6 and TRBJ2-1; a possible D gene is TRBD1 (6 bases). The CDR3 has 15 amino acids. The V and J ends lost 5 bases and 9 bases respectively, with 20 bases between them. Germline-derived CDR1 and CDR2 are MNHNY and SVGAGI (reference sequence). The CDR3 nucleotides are TGTGCCAGCAGTGGAAGGACAGTTGGGTTAGGTGAGCAGTTCTTC. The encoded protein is CASSGRTVGLGEQFF.

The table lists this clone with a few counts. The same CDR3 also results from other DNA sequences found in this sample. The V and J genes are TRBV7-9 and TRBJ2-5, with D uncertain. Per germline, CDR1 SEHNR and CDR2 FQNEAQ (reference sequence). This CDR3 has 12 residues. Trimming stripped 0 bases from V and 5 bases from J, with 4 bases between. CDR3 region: CASSLASETQYF. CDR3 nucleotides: TGTGCCAGCAGCTTAGCGTCGGAGACCCAGTACTTC.